This entry features one T cell receptor beta chain sequence. The entry originates in a study of blood T cells in healthy people across ages. Primers used in a second PCR of roughly 6 to 12 cycles were a sample-barcoded 5' primer and a J-beta primer mix. TCRdb re-analysed the 5' RACE reads in MiXCR, keeping a single row per CDR3 protein. The data show 1.8 million or so distinct CDR3 sequences, around 42% seen once. A minimum of 6 micrograms of total RNA was extracted per sample. The source of this sequence is a human donor in good health. The sample consisted of blood.

The CDR3: CATSDLGLAGGTEQFF. The CDR3 DNA follows: TGTGCCACCAGTGATTTAGGACTAGCGGGGGGGACTGAGCAGTTCTTC. The rearrangement joins TRBV24-1 to TRBJ2-1, with 15 bases lining up with TRBD2. The CDR3 extends over 16 amino acids. Trimming took 1 base from V and 9 from J; bases not matched to a gene: 3. CDR1 and CDR2 from the germline V gene are KGHDR and SFDVKD.